Listed below are T cell receptor beta chains from one sample, sequenced in a study of cytomegalovirus exposure and HLA in healthy donors. Generated by immunoSEQ multiplex PCR, the TCRdb table keeps only in-frame clones and is missing some. The table shows approximately 170,000 clones, with around 85% occurring only once. Sequenced material: PBMCs. All receptors come from a man younger than 35 in good health and CMV-seropositive. Both conserved end residues are part of each CDR3. Each record gives: D gene, V gene, CDR3 length, J gene, clone size, CDR3 protein, CDR3 DNA. A D gene is named only where the DNA matches it firmly. Clone size is given for some rows only: seen once, a few or many times, or a class if the clone is expanded.

d_gene: -
v_gene: TRBV18
len: 13
j_gene: TRBJ1-4
abundance: -
CDR3aa: CASSRAVNEKLFF
CDR3nt: TGTGCCAGCTCACGGGCAGTTAATGAAAAACTGTTTTTT

d_gene: TRBD1
v_gene: TRBV28
len: 14
j_gene: TRBJ2-7
abundance: -
CDR3aa: CASRTGVAVSEQYF
CDR3nt: TGTGCCAGCAGGACAGGGGTAGCCGTAAGCGAGCAGTACTTC

d_gene: TRBD1
v_gene: TRBV27
len: 14
j_gene: TRBJ1-2
abundance: few
CDR3aa: CASSQGAQGYGYTF
CDR3nt: TGTGCCAGCAGTCAGGGGGCGCAGGGCTATGGCTACACCTTC

d_gene: TRBD1
v_gene: TRBV4-1
len: 17
j_gene: TRBJ2-2
abundance: -
CDR3aa: CASSAGGTGVYTGELFF
CDR3nt: TGCGCCAGCAGCGCCGGTGGGACAGGGGTGTACACCGGGGAGCTGTTTTTT

d_gene: -
v_gene: TRBV28
len: 13
j_gene: TRBJ1-5
abundance: -
CDR3aa: CASRAPRNQPQHF
CDR3nt: TGTGCCAGCAGGGCCCCGAGGAATCAGCCCCAGCATTTT

d_gene: TRBD1
v_gene: TRBV6-1
len: 12
j_gene: TRBJ1-2
abundance: -
CDR3aa: CASSGTGVSYTF
CDR3nt: TGTGCCAGCAGTGGGACAGGGGTAAGCTACACCTTC

d_gene: -
v_gene: TRBV28
len: 15
j_gene: TRBJ1-2
abundance: -
CDR3aa: CASSLLQTGTYGYTF
CDR3nt: TGTGCCAGCAGTTTACTCCAGACCGGGACATATGGCTACACCTTC

d_gene: -
v_gene: TRBV19
len: 17
j_gene: TRBJ2-7
abundance: -
CDR3aa: CASSGQHQQGSTYEQYF
CDR3nt: TGTGCCAGTAGTGGCCAACACCAACAGGGTTCTACCTACGAGCAGTACTTC

d_gene: TRBD1
v_gene: TRBV7-9
len: 15
j_gene: TRBJ2-7
abundance: -
CDR3aa: CASSSTTGVPYEQYF
CDR3nt: TGTGCCAGCAGCTCGACGACAGGGGTCCCCTACGAGCAGTACTTC

d_gene: TRBD1
v_gene: TRBV6-5
len: 15
j_gene: TRBJ2-7
abundance: -
CDR3aa: CASSYSRQGTYEQYF
CDR3nt: TGTGCCAGCAGTTACTCGAGACAGGGTACTTACGAGCAGTACTTC

d_gene: -
v_gene: TRBV5-1
len: 14
j_gene: TRBJ2-3
abundance: -
CDR3aa: CASSLAGEGDTQYF
CDR3nt: TGCGCCAGCAGCTTGGCCGGGGAAGGGGATACGCAGTATTTT

d_gene: TRBD1
v_gene: TRBV5-1
len: 14
j_gene: TRBJ2-7
abundance: -
CDR3aa: CASSVDTGVREQYF
CDR3nt: TGCGCCAGCAGCGTAGATACAGGGGTTCGCGAGCAGTACTTC

d_gene: -
v_gene: TRBV30
len: 13
j_gene: TRBJ1-1
abundance: -
CDR3aa: CAWATGTYTEAFF
CDR3nt: TGTGCCTGGGCGACAGGAACCTACACTGAAGCTTTCTTT

d_gene: -
v_gene: TRBV11-3
len: 18
j_gene: TRBJ2-2
abundance: once
CDR3aa: CASSLSMWNRSFTGELFF
CDR3nt: TGTGCCAGCAGCTTATCGATGTGGAACAGGAGCTTCACCGGGGAGCTGTTTTTT

d_gene: TRBD1
v_gene: TRBV28
len: 15
j_gene: TRBJ1-1
abundance: -
CDR3aa: CASLTGGIANTEAFF
CDR3nt: TGTGCCAGCCTGACAGGGGGCATCGCTAACACTGAAGCTTTCTTT

d_gene: TRBD1
v_gene: TRBV2
len: 16
j_gene: TRBJ2-1
abundance: -
CDR3aa: CASVGTGRSSYNEQFF
CDR3nt: TGTGCCAGCGTTGGGACAGGCCGTAGCTCCTACAATGAGCAGTTCTTC

d_gene: -
v_gene: TRBV28
len: 14
j_gene: TRBJ1-2
abundance: few
CDR3aa: CASSLVAGNYGYTF
CDR3nt: TGTGCCAGCAGTCTGGTAGCGGGGAACTATGGCTACACCTTC

d_gene: -
v_gene: TRBV23-1
len: 15
j_gene: TRBJ1-6
abundance: -
CDR3aa: CASSPLGVPNSPLHF
CDR3nt: TGCGCCAGCAGTCCCTTGGGAGTACCGAATTCACCCCTCCACTTT

d_gene: TRBD1
v_gene: TRBV28
len: 18
j_gene: TRBJ1-5
abundance: -
CDR3aa: CASRVYSGAGGRNQPQHF
CDR3nt: TGTGCCAGCAGAGTTTACTCCGGGGCAGGGGGTCGGAATCAGCCCCAGCATTTT

d_gene: -
v_gene: TRBV5-5
len: 14
j_gene: TRBJ2-3
abundance: -
CDR3aa: CASSPGPFTDTQYF
CDR3nt: TGTGCCAGCAGCCCTGGCCCGTTCACAGATACGCAGTATTTT

d_gene: TRBD1
v_gene: TRBV6-5
len: 16
j_gene: TRBJ1-4
abundance: -
CDR3aa: CASSYSKGAPNEKLFF
CDR3nt: TGTGCCAGCAGTTACTCGAAGGGGGCCCCTAATGAAAAACTGTTTTTT

d_gene: -
v_gene: TRBV30
len: 11
j_gene: TRBJ1-2
abundance: -
CDR3aa: CAWSVGGGYTF
CDR3nt: TGTGCCTGGAGTGTGGGGGGGGGCTACACCTTC

d_gene: -
v_gene: TRBV19
len: 13
j_gene: TRBJ2-1
abundance: -
CDR3aa: CASSIEGYNEQFF
CDR3nt: TGTGCCAGTAGTATTGAGGGTTACAATGAGCAGTTCTTC

d_gene: -
v_gene: TRBV27
len: 16
j_gene: TRBJ1-1
abundance: -
CDR3aa: CASSPRPGGFGLQAFF
CDR3nt: TGTGCCAGCAGTCCGAGGCCGGGTGGGTTTGGTTTACAAGCTTTCTTT

d_gene: TRBD2
v_gene: TRBV27
len: 14
j_gene: TRBJ2-1
abundance: -
CDR3aa: CATSREGASNEQFF
CDR3nt: TGTGCCACTTCTCGGGAGGGAGCCAGCAATGAGCAGTTCTTC

d_gene: -
v_gene: TRBV6-5
len: 15
j_gene: TRBJ1-2
abundance: -
CDR3aa: CASSYSSFGGGGYTF
CDR3nt: TGTGCCAGCAGTTACTCATCCTTCGGGGGGGGTGGCTACACCTTC

d_gene: TRBD1
v_gene: TRBV27
len: 14
j_gene: TRBJ1-5
abundance: -
CDR3aa: CASSLGTGFGPQHF
CDR3nt: TGTGCCAGCAGTTTAGGGACAGGGTTCGGGCCCCAGCATTTT

d_gene: TRBD2
v_gene: TRBV7-9
len: 14
j_gene: TRBJ2-1
abundance: -
CDR3aa: CASSLERGGHEQFF
CDR3nt: TGTGCCAGCAGCTTAGAACGGGGGGGTCATGAGCAGTTCTTC

d_gene: -
v_gene: TRBV19
len: 14
j_gene: TRBJ2-7
abundance: -
CDR3aa: CASSTGTFSYEQYF
CDR3nt: TGTGCCAGTAGTACAGGGACTTTCTCCTACGAGCAGTACTTC

d_gene: TRBD1
v_gene: TRBV29-1
len: 13
j_gene: TRBJ1-1
abundance: -
CDR3aa: CSVGGQGGTEAFF
CDR3nt: TGCAGCGTTGGAGGACAGGGAGGCACTGAAGCTTTCTTT

d_gene: -
v_gene: TRBV9
len: 13
j_gene: TRBJ1-1
abundance: -
CDR3aa: CASSSREDTEAFF
CDR3nt: TGTGCCAGCAGCTCTCGCGAAGATACTGAAGCTTTCTTT

d_gene: TRBD1
v_gene: TRBV7-9
len: 13
j_gene: TRBJ1-2
abundance: -
CDR3aa: CASSQGTGYGYTF
CDR3nt: TGTGCCAGCAGCCAAGGGACAGGCTATGGCTACACCTTC

d_gene: TRBD1
v_gene: TRBV28
len: 18
j_gene: TRBJ1-5
abundance: -
CDR3aa: CASSWVDRGLLSNQPQHF
CDR3nt: TGTGCCAGCAGTTGGGTTGACAGGGGGCTGTTAAGCAATCAGCCCCAGCATTTT

d_gene: -
v_gene: TRBV6-6
len: 16
j_gene: TRBJ2-6
abundance: -
CDR3aa: CASSYGRGSGANVLTF
CDR3nt: TGTGCCAGCAGTTACGGGCGGGGCTCTGGGGCCAACGTCCTGACTTTC

d_gene: TRBD2
v_gene: TRBV9
len: 14
j_gene: TRBJ2-7
abundance: -
CDR3aa: CASTPGLAPYEQYF
CDR3nt: TGTGCCAGCACCCCGGGACTAGCTCCCTACGAGCAGTACTTC

d_gene: -
v_gene: TRBV5-1
len: 13
j_gene: TRBJ2-3
abundance: -
CDR3aa: CASSLSGTDTQYF
CDR3nt: TGCGCCAGCAGCTTAAGCGGCACAGATACGCAGTATTTT

d_gene: TRBD1
v_gene: TRBV10-3
len: 17
j_gene: TRBJ1-2
abundance: -
CDR3aa: CAISEGTGGAVNYGYTF
CDR3nt: TGTGCCATCAGTGAGGGGACAGGGGGCGCGGTTAACTATGGCTACACCTTC

d_gene: -
v_gene: TRBV19
len: 14
j_gene: TRBJ1-2
abundance: -
CDR3aa: CASSLDRGALGYTF
CDR3nt: TGTGCCAGTAGCCTGGACCGGGGGGCCCTCGGCTACACCTTC

d_gene: -
v_gene: TRBV29-1
len: 14
j_gene: TRBJ1-1
abundance: -
CDR3aa: CSVRAQSSNTEAFF
CDR3nt: TGCAGCGTCAGAGCACAGAGCTCGAACACTGAAGCTTTCTTT

d_gene: -
v_gene: TRBV28
len: 13
j_gene: TRBJ2-3
abundance: -
CDR3aa: CASGGGSTDTQYF
CDR3nt: TGTGCCAGCGGCGGCGGGTCTACAGATACGCAGTATTTT

d_gene: -
v_gene: TRBV28
len: 14
j_gene: TRBJ1-5
abundance: once
CDR3aa: CASSPPGGRQPQHF
CDR3nt: TGTGCCAGCAGTCCCCCAGGAGGGAGACAGCCCCAGCATTTT

d_gene: TRBD2
v_gene: TRBV27
len: 13
j_gene: TRBJ2-1
abundance: -
CDR3aa: CASSPGLAHEQFF
CDR3nt: TGTGCCAGCAGTCCCGGACTAGCGCATGAGCAGTTCTTC

d_gene: TRBD1
v_gene: TRBV19
len: 16
j_gene: TRBJ1-2
abundance: -
CDR3aa: CASSPAHAGTGFGYTF
CDR3nt: TGTGCCAGTAGTCCCGCCCACGCCGGGACAGGGTTTGGCTACACCTTC

d_gene: -
v_gene: TRBV7-2
len: 15
j_gene: TRBJ2-2
abundance: -
CDR3aa: CASSFTQINTGELFF
CDR3nt: TGTGCCAGCAGCTTTACACAGATAAACACCGGGGAGCTGTTTTTT

d_gene: -
v_gene: TRBV28
len: 14
j_gene: TRBJ1-2
abundance: -
CDR3aa: CASSPRQDRYGYTF
CDR3nt: TGTGCCAGCAGTCCCAGACAGGACCGCTATGGCTACACCTTC

d_gene: TRBD1
v_gene: TRBV7-8
len: 16
j_gene: TRBJ1-1
abundance: -
CDR3aa: CASSLPIWGDRPKAFF
CDR3nt: TGTGCCAGCAGCTTACCCATCTGGGGGGACAGGCCTAAAGCTTTCTTT

d_gene: -
v_gene: TRBV11-3
len: 13
j_gene: TRBJ2-5
abundance: -
CDR3aa: CASSSGAKETQYF
CDR3nt: TGTGCCAGCAGCTCAGGGGCCAAAGAGACCCAGTACTTC

d_gene: -
v_gene: TRBV6-5
len: 13
j_gene: TRBJ1-2
abundance: few
CDR3aa: CASSYSWEDGYTF
CDR3nt: TGTGCCAGCAGTTACTCGTGGGAGGATGGCTACACCTTC

d_gene: TRBD2
v_gene: TRBV6-1
len: 12
j_gene: TRBJ2-7
abundance: -
CDR3aa: CASSGGTSERYF
CDR3nt: TGTGCCAGCAGTGGCGGGACTAGCGAGAGGTACTTC

d_gene: TRBD1
v_gene: TRBV20-1
len: 11
j_gene: TRBJ2-7
abundance: -
CDR3aa: CSVGQTYEQYF
CDR3nt: TGCAGTGTGGGACAGACCTACGAGCAGTACTTC

d_gene: TRBD2
v_gene: TRBV29-1
len: 14
j_gene: TRBJ2-1
abundance: -
CDR3aa: CSVKAGASYNEQFF
CDR3nt: TGCAGCGTGAAAGCGGGAGCCTCCTACAATGAGCAGTTCTTC

d_gene: -
v_gene: TRBV5-4
len: 15
j_gene: TRBJ1-2
abundance: -
CDR3aa: CASSLGTEANYGYTF
CDR3nt: TGTGCCAGCAGCTTGGGGACAGAAGCTAACTATGGCTACACCTTC

d_gene: -
v_gene: TRBV28
len: 13
j_gene: TRBJ1-2
abundance: few
CDR3aa: CASYARGTGGYTF
CDR3nt: TGTGCCAGCTATGCTAGGGGGACGGGCGGCTACACCTTC